This T cell receptor beta chain was observed in a study of blood T cell repertoires in COVID-19. Study in general: Acute and convalescent COVID-19 specimens originated in the United States, Italy and Spain. Sample material is recorded as cDNA or gDNA derived from T cells, B-cell-depleted T cells, or PBMCs.

The CDR3 runs to 12 residues. Deletions cut 2 bases from V and 2 bases from J, with 3 bases between. Germline V gene data show CDR1 as SGHNT and CDR2 as YYREEE (reference sequence). Authors' analysis steps: Reference gene primer amplification gave nucleated cell count estimates. Clones were sequenced by immunoSEQ multiplex PCR, and TCRdb holds only the in-frame ones, with some missing. V and J calls and clone size come straight from that table; D and trimming were deduced from the DNA. The data contain roughly 220,000 clones, approximately 80% of them seen just once; the ten biggest clones take up 6.5% to 8.5%. Seattle-derived patients entered the study during active infection and were followed longitudinally.

Sequencing was performed on peripheral blood. This clonotype originated in a woman of 80 years or more with COVID-19, enrolled during active disease. The chain carries TRBV5-4 and TRBJ2-3; D call uncertain. Written as DNA, the CDR3 is TGTGCCAGCAGCTTACACACAGATACGCAGTATTTT. Translated: CASSLHTDTQYF.